This entry features one T cell receptor (beta chain) sequence. This entry belongs to a study of control samples from healthy donors and cancer patients. Only in-frame clones appear in the TCRdb table, and some are missing; sequencing was by immunoSEQ multiplex PCR. Of around 90,000 clones in the sample, around 85% were seen once. This CDR3 spans 15 amino acids. CDR1 is SGHRS, CDR2 YFSETQ, per germline. Trimming cost V 0 bases and J 4 bases; bases outside gene matches: 6. The source material was blood. The origin of this receptor is a woman aged 40 to 55 in good health. This chain links TRBV5-1 with TRBJ1-2; 7 positions match TRBD1. As DNA, the CDR3 is TGCGCCAGCAGCTTGGAGGCAGGGGGAAGCTATGGCTACACCTTC. Residues: CASSLEAGGSYGYTF.